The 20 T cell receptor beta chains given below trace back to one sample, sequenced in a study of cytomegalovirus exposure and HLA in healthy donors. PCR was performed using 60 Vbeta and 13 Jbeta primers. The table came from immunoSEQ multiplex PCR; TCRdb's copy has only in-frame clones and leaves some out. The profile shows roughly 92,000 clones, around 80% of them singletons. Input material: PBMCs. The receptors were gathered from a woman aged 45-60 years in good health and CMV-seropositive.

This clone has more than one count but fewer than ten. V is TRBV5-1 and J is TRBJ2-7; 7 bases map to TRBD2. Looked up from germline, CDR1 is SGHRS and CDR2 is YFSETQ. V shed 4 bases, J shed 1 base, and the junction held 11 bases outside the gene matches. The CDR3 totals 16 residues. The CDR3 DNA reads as TGCGCCAGCAGCCAATCTCCCGGGACTACTTCCTACGAGCAGTACTTC. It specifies CASSQSPGTTSYEQYF.

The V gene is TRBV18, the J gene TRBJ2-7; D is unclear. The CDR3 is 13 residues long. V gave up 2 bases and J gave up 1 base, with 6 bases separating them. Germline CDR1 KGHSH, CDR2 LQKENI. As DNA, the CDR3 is TGTGCCAGCTCACCAGGGCTTTCCTACGAGCAGTACTTC. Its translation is CASSPGLSYEQYF.

The CDR3 loop reads CASSFRGARETQYF. The CDR3 DNA sequence: TGTGCCAGCAGCTTCAGGGGGGCCCGAGAGACCCAGTACTTC. The V gene is TRBV13, the J gene TRBJ2-5, with D possibly matching TRBD1 (7 bases). V was shortened by 3 bases and J by 4 bases, with 12 bases between the two germline ends. Germline lookup yields CDR1 PRHDT and CDR2 FYEKMQ (reference sequence). The CDR3 contains 14 residues.

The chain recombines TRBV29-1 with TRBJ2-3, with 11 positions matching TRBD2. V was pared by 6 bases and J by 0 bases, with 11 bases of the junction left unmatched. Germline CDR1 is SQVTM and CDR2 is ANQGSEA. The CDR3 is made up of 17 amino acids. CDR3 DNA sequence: TGCAGCGTCGAGCTAGCGGGGGGTCGAGCTAGCACAGATACGCAGTATTTT. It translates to CSVELAGGRASTDTQYF.

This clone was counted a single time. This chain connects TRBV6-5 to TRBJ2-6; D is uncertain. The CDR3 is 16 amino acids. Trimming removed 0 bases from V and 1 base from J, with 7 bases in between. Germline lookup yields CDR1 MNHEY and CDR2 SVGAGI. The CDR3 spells CASSYSTGSGANVLTF. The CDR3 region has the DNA TGTGCCAGCAGTTACTCGACCGGGTCTGGGGCCAACGTCCTGACTTTC.

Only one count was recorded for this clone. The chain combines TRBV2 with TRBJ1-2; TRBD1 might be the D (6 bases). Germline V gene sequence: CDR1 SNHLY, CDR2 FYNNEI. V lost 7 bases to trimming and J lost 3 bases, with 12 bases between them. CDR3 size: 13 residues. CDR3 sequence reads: CASTEQGYYGYTF. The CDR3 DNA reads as TGTGCCAGCACCGAACAGGGTTACTATGGCTACACCTTC.

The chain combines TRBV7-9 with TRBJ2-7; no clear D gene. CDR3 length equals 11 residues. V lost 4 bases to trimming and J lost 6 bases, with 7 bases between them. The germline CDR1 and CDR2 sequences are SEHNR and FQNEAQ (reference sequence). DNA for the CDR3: TGTGCCAGCAGCTCGACTCCCGAGCAGTACTTC. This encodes CASSSTPEQYF.

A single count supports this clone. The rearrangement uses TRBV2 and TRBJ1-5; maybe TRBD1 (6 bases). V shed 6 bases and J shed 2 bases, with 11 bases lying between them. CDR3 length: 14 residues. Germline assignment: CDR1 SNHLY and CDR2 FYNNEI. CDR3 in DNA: TGTGCCAGCAGCCAGGGGATGCGCAATCAGCCCCAGCATTTT. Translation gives CASSQGMRNQPQHF.

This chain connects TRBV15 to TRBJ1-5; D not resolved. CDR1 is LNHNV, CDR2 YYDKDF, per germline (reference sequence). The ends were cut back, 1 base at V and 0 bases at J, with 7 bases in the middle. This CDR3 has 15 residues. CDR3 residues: CATSRGGNSNQPQHF. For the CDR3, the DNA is TGTGCCACCAGCAGAGGAGGCAATAGCAATCAGCCCCAGCATTTT.

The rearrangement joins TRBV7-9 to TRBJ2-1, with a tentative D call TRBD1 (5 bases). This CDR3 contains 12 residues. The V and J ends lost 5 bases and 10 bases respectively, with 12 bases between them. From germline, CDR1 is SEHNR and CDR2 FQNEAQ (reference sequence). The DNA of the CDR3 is TGTGCCAGCAGCCCGCAGGGATACGAGCAGTTCTTC. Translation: CASSPQGYEQFF. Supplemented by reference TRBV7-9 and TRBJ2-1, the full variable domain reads DTGVSQNPRHKITKRGQNVTFRCDPISEHNRLYWYRQTLGQGPEFLTYFQNEAQLEKSRLLSDRFSAERPKGSFSTLEIQRTEQGDSAMYLCASSPQGYEQFFGPGTRLTVL.

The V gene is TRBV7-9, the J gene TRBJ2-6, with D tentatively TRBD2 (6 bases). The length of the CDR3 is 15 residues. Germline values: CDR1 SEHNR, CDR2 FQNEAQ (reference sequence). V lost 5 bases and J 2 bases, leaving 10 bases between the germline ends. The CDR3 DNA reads TGTGCCAGCAGCACGGGGGAAGCTGGGGCCAACGTCCTGACTTTC. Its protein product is CASSTGEAGANVLTF.

The chain's CDR3 is CASRQLATNEKLFF. The CDR3 coding sequence is TGTGCCAGCCGCCAATTAGCAACTAATGAAAAACTGTTTTTT. V is TRBV7-8 and J is TRBJ1-4; D remains unclear. Germline CDR1 is SGHVS and CDR2 is FQNEAQ. Trimming pared 8 bases from V and 0 bases from J, leaving 10 bases between. This CDR3 spans 14 amino acids.

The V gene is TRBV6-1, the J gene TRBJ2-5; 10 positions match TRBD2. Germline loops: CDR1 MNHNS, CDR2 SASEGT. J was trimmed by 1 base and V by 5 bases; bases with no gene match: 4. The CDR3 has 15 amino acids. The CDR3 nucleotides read TGTGCCAGCAGTCTAGTAGCGGGAGGCCAAGAGACCCAGTACTTC. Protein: CASSLVAGGQETQYF.

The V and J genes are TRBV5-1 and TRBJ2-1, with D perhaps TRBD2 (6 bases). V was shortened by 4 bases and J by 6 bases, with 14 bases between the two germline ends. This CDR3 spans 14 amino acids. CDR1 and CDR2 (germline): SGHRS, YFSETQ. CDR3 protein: CASSLGSEGNEQFF. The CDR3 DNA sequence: TGCGCCAGCAGCCTCGGATCGGAGGGCAATGAGCAGTTCTTC.

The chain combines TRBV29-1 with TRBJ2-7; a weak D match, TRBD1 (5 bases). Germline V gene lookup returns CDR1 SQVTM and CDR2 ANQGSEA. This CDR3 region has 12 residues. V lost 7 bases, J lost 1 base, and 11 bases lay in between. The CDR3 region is CSAESGSYEQYF. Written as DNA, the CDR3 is TGCAGCGCCGAGTCAGGGTCCTACGAGCAGTACTTC.

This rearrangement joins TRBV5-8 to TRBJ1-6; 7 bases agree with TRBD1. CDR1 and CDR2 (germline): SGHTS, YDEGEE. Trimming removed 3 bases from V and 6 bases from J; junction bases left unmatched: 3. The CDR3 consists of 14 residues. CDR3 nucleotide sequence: TGTGCCAGCAGCTACGACAGGGTTAATTCACCCCTCCACTTT. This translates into CASSYDRVNSPLHF.

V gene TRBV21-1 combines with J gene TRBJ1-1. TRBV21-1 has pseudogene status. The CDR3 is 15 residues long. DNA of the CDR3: TGTGCCAGCAGCAAAGTGGTAGGGAGGGACACTGAAGCTTTCTTT. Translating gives CASSKVVGRDTEAFF.

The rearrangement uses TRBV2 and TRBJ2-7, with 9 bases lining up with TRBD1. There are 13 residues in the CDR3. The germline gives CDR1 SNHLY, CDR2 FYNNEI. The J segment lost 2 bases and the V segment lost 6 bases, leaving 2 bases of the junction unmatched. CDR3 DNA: TGTGCCAGCAGGGGACAGGGCCCCTACGAGCAGTACTTC. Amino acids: CASRGQGPYEQYF.

The CDR3 DNA follows: TGCGCCAGCAGAACCCGACAGGGCCCCGGGGAGCTGTTTTTT. Amino acids: CASRTRQGPGELFF. The chain combines TRBV5-1 with TRBJ2-2; 7 bases are a match to TRBD1. CDR3 size: 14 residues. The germline gives CDR1 SGHRS, CDR2 YFSETQ. With V trimmed by 5 bases and J by 6 bases, 7 bases remained unmatched.

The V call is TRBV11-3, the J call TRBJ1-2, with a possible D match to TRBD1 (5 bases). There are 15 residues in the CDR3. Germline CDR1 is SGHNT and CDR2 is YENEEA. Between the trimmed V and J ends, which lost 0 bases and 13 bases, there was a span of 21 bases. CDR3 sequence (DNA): TGTGCCAGCAGCTTAGACGGACAAGTACTCAAGGAATTCACCTTC. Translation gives CASSLDGQVLKEFTF.